This T cell receptor (beta chain) is from a study of shared T cell receptors in the human thymus. Some clones are missing from TCRdb's copy, which holds only in-frame ones; the method was immunoSEQ multiplex PCR. The data show about 710,000 clones, approximately 89% seen once. V was pared by 4 bases and J by 0 bases, with 10 bases between. The CDR3 runs to 15 residues. CDR1 is SGHTA, CDR2 FQGNSA, per germline. This clone was observed a handful of times. Another study also made use of these data, one on human thymus T cells. That source adds: The source of the thymus tissue was resections taken during corrective heart surgery. The authors found apparently biased V and J gene usage in thymic and blood repertoires. Thymic repertoires overlap heavily among unrelated individuals, related research has reported.

Sequenced material: thymocytes. V and J are TRBV7-2 and TRBJ1-3; maybe TRBD1 (6 bases). The clonotype was recovered from a boy less than two years old with a congenital heart defect. The DNA for the CDR3 is TGTGCCAGCAGCTGCGGACAGAGCTCTGGAAACACCATATATTTT. Its translation: CASSCGQSSGNTIYF. Together with reference TRBV7-2 and TRBJ1-3, the CDR3 gives the full variable domain: GAGVSQSPSNKVTEKGKDVELRCDPISGHTALYWYRQSLGQGLEFLIYFQGNSAPDKSGLPSDRFSAERTGGSVSTLTIQRTQQEDSAVYLCASSCGQSSGNTIYFGEGSWLTVV.